This TCR beta chain was sequenced in a study of immune evolution from preneoplasia to lung adenocarcinoma (dated by TCRdb to 2020 to 2023). Background on the whole study: HLA loss of heterozygosity was observed in roughly 7%, 15% and 33% of AIS, MIA and ADC lesions, respectively, and was not observed in any AAH lesions. Immune contexture across lung adenocarcinoma precursors and invasive adenocarcinoma was profiled using immune gene expression, TCR sequencing and multiplex immunofluorescence. Resected precursor lesions (AAH, AIS, MIA) and invasive adenocarcinomas were each compared against paired morphologically normal lung tissue. The sample size was set by how many specimens were available, not by a prior power calculation. The immune data were integrated with whole exome sequencing and methylation data from the same cohort of nodules. The overall cohort was made up of 53 patients with pulmonary nodules who had surgical resection. TCR sequencing data were obtained from 55 or so patients. It was reported in the study that 105 samples were used for TCR sequencing. Class I HLA alleles were inferred from exome data with POLYSOLVER, and allele-specific HLA loss was detected with LOHHLA. What the study reported, not specific to this receptor: Clonality was highest in normal lung, while later-stage lesions appeared to have lower clonality but higher T cell density and diversity. Because every patient came from Japan and China, how well the results apply to Western populations was uncertain. Findings were based on association rather than direct causation; larger cohorts with long-term follow-up and longitudinal biopsies were deemed needed. Top T cell clone frequencies were highest in normal lung and appeared to decrease progressively from AAH through AIS, MIA and invasive adenocarcinoma. Compared with EGFR-mutant or double wild-type lesions, KRAS-mutant nodules had the highest T cell clonality.

In the germline V gene, CDR1 corresponds to MDHEN and CDR2 to SYDVKM. CDR3 length: 13 amino acids, cysteine to phenylalanine. The retained sequence is limited to the CDR3, 39 bases, with the frame set at the first base. Unmatched junction bases come to 3, with V trimmed by 5 bases and J by 6 bases. Using the immunoSEQ hsTCRbeta Kit, TCR beta CDR3 regions were sequenced from DNA. The study's own analysis went as follows. The ImmunoSEQ Analyzer was used to analyse the TCR sequencing data. T cell clonality was calculated on productive rearrangements as 1 minus Pielou's evenness. To measure T cell diversity, the inverse Simpson index was applied to productive templates. T cell density was expressed as TCR beta template counts normalized to usable DNA, with usable DNA estimated by amplifying and sequencing housekeeping genes. Two-sided Kruskal-Wallis tests were used to compare TCR metrics between histologic stages. The source is immuneACCESS, and TCRdb retained only in-frame sequences with V and J called. Part of the clones is not carried over; for the studies checked, unresolved V genes explain less than half of this, and the remainder is unexplained. Clone size and V and J calls were adopted from that table, with D and trimming inferred from the DNA. This sample holds 35,000 or so clones; roughly 74% were observed only once. Of the sample, about 6.5% is held by the ten largest clones.

A word on this clone: Its antigen target is currently unknown. Per-base qualities were not stored, and no clone one base away is much larger.

Between 2014 and 2017, the patients underwent resection in either Japan or China. Two lung cancer pathologists independently reviewed H&E slides to confirm the histologic diagnosis of every case. To enrich premalignant or tumor cells for nucleic acid extraction, macro-dissection was performed after pathologic assessment. FFPE tissue was used for DNA isolation with the AllPrep DNA/RNA FFPE Kit. This TCR was recovered from a person aged 60 to 70 with lung adenocarcinoma. The sequenced sample was FFPE invasive lung adenocarcinoma tissue. Taken with the paper, the label for cell subset or site translates to: frankly invasive lung adenocarcinoma (ADC). Recombination connected TRBV28 to TRBJ1-4; 7 middle bases align to TRBD1. The CDR3 region: CASSRRGHEKLFF. The DNA is TGTGCCAGCAGTAGAAGGGGGCATGAAAAACTGTTTTTT.